The clone carrying this T cell receptor beta chain was detected ten times or more. The target antigen is unknown. This sample was included in a study of Graves' ophthalmopathy and Graves' hyperthyroidism. General study findings and limits: The blood repertoire also included most expanded thyroid clonotypes above 0.001 frequency.

Germline values: CDR1 LGHNA, CDR2 YSLEER. The CDR3 is 14 amino acids. The V end was cut by 1 base, the J end by 1 base, with 7 bases between. TCR beta CDR3 amplification used RNA transcripts. First-round RT-PCR with HTBI primers preceded a second-round multiplex PCR. TCRdb reprocessed the multiplex PCR reads via MiXCR and lists one record per CDR3 protein. The table has about 210,000 distinct CDR3 sequences, just under 30% seen once. Orbital computed tomography and thyroid ultrasound, along with TRAb, serum thyroxine and clinical symptoms, underpinned diagnosis. Sequenced sample: peripheral blood. The TCR was taken from a man between 45 and 60 years old with Graves' ophthalmopathy. The chain links TRBV4-3 to TRBJ1-1; D ambiguous. The DNA of the CDR3 is TGCGCCAGCAGCCAAGGGTCAGCGAACACTGAAGCTTTCTTT. Amino acid sequence: CASSQGSANTEAFF.